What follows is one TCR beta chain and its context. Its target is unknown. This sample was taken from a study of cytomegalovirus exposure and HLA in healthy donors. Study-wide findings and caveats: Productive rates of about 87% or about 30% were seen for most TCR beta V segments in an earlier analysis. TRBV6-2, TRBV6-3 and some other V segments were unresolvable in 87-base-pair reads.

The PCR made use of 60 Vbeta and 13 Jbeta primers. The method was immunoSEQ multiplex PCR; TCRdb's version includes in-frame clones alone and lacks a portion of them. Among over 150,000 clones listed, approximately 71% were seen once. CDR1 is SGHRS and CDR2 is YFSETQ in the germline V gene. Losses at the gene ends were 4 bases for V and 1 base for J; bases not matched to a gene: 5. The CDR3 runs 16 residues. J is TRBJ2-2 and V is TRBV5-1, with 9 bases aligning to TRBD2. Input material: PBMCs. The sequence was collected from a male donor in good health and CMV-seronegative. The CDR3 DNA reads TGCGCCAGCAGCCTTAGCGGGAGAATGAACACCGGGGAGCTGTTTTTT. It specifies CASSLSGRMNTGELFF.